This T cell receptor (beta chain) was found in a study of cytomegalovirus exposure and HLA in healthy donors (dated by TCRdb to 2016 to 2017). For the study in its entirety: According to an earlier analysis of around 600 of the donors, roughly 180 million T cells yielded roughly 100 million unique TCR beta sequences and about 300 Gb of sequence data. About 280 gigabases of sequencing data and around 85 million unique TCR sequences made up an early release that covered approximately 650 HLA-typed donors. The study profiled the T cell repertoires of 500 to 800 subjects by immunosequencing and related them to cytomegalovirus serostatus. Typing coverage differed by locus: A, B, C, DRB1 and DQB1 were typed in roughly 629-630 donors, DQA1 in around 500, DPA1 in 600 to 610, and DPB1 in 400 to 480. In a later analysis, previously published TCR beta repertoires from 500 to 750 donors were re-analyzed and high-resolution HLA genotyping was added so that TCR occurrence patterns could be studied. The study combined high-throughput TCR immunosequencing, statistical association of individual TCRs with disease status, and machine learning to predict cytomegalovirus infection status. Four to six DR-DQ haplotypes were handled as single units for association and clustering, since linkage in the cohort was strong. The study aimed to test whether signatures of past pathogen exposure could be identified by cataloging public T cell receptors. An earlier analysis of 587 of the donors applied high-throughput TCR beta sequencing to assess whether each TCR beta V gene segment acted as functional or pseudogenic. In the later analysis, no new phenotypic data were used to find candidate immune exposures; instead, reliance was placed on TCR beta sequences and their occurrence across donors. Donor age, sex, ethnicity and CMV serostatus were compiled together with the repertoire data. All discovery cohort repertoires had been generated on a single sequencing platform. HLA typing covered class I and class II loci at four-digit resolution. In addition to the first cohort of about 650 subjects, a separate validation cohort of over 90 different subjects was used. Among about 400 genotyped donors of the cohort, an average of approximately 240,000 unique TCR beta nucleotide sequences was sequenced per donor, of which about 19% were non-productive. Of the approximately 400 genotyped donors, 65% to 90% fell in the genetic ancestry cluster associated with self-reported Caucasian donors. A later genetic analysis took genome-wide SNP genotypes for about 65% of the 666 donors and used that subset as a discovery cohort. Findings and caveats that apply to the study as a whole: The authors suggested that the approach could potentially be generalized to other disease states and immunological phenotypes. Because the 87-base-pair reads could not distinguish some IMGT-functional V segments, including TRBV6-2 and TRBV6-3, those segments were excluded. When HLA alleles, especially DR and DQ, strongly co-occurred, TCR associations were difficult to assign to individual alleles. Immune exposure information for the cohort was limited to CMV serostatus. In both the original and validation cohorts, the classifier was reported to diagnose cytomegalovirus status with high specificity and sensitivity. A later genetic analysis associated a missense DCLRE1C variant with V-gene and J-gene trimming of TCR beta chains, and an independent cohort replicated the association. Because counts were too low, about 15 rarely observed V segments, including chromosome 9 orphons, were left out of the earlier analysis of approximately 580 of the donors. An earlier analysis of approximately 590 of the donors showed that most TCR beta V segments appeared in productive rearrangements either about 87% or about 30% of the time, which broadly matched IMGT annotations. In a later genetic analysis, fewer N-insertions in productive TCRs were reported among donors in an Asian-associated ancestry cluster than the approximately 670-donor mean. Several of the top co-occurrence clusters appeared to be linked to parvovirus B19, influenza, CMV and Epstein-Barr virus, according to a later analysis. A later analysis found that HLA-associated TCR beta chains were more clonally expanded and had lower generation probabilities than equally common non-associated chains. A later analysis found that most CMV-associated TCR beta chains appeared HLA-restricted, with HLA associations seemingly driven largely by CMV exposure. In a later analysis, around 17,000 TCR beta sequences were associated with specific HLA alleles at a false discovery rate of 0.05. Because some donors lacked HLA typing at each locus, the association tests relied only on the typed subset. The study gave a list of more than 150 TCR beta chains associated with cytomegalovirus. According to a later analysis, TCR association rates differed among HLA loci, with DRB1 alleles showing the most associated TCRs and HLA-C alleles showing the fewest. A further reported finding was that TCR beta sequences accurately predicted the HLA-A and HLA-B alleles for most subjects in the first cohort. Only TCR beta chains were sequenced in this cohort, and the absence of alpha or paired-chain data limited detectable features. Most TCR sequences were seen in very few donors, while some public TCRs were found in many individuals. Linkage disequilibrium might explain the correlated functional status among segregating V segments, but an unknown experimental factor could not be ruled out. In vitro tests confirmed that three of the cytomegalovirus-associated TCR beta chains recognize cytomegalovirus antigens. The presence/absence analyses assumed that sequencing depth was roughly uniform across donors, and that assumption may not be true. A cluster of highly shared sequence variants was judged likely to represent a technical artifact of the sequencing pipeline.

In total, fewer than 750 healthy bone marrow donors made up the cohort. At the time of sampling, all cohort members were nominally healthy, though unrecorded immune exposures were likely present. The donor was CMV seronegative and belonged to the group of 380 or so seronegative cohort members. Every donor gave a peripheral blood sample, and the peripheral blood mononuclear cells from that sample were used for TCR beta sequencing. The Qiagen DNeasy Blood Extraction Kit was used to extract genomic DNA from the blood cell samples. Taken from cysteine to phenylalanine, the CDR3 has 14 residues. The DNA shown is the 42-base CDR3, in frame from base 1. According to the germline V gene (reference sequence), CDR1 reads MNHEY and CDR2 reads SMNVEV. Trimming removed 0 bases from V and 4 bases from J, leaving 10 bases between the germline ends. On this clone: The clone's antigen remains unknown. Qualities for individual bases were not recorded, and no much larger clone is one base off.

Library preparation was by the immunoSEQ multiplex PCR assay. The multiplex PCR relied on a mix of 60 forward primers for TCR Vbeta segments and 13 reverse primers for TCR Jbeta segments. The CDR3 region of rearranged TCR beta genes was amplified from genomic DNA with a multiplex PCR assay. The amplified TCR beta libraries were sequenced on the Illumina HiSeq System as 87-base-pair reads. As for how the authors treated the data: A later analysis tallied around 87 million unique TCR beta chains across the 666 repertoires, and approximately 12 million of those chains were shared by two or more donors. Raw reads were error-corrected and collapsed into unique sequences by a nearest-neighbor algorithm in which closely related sequences were merged to remove PCR and sequencing errors. CDR3 sequences were aligned to IMGT reference sequences to assign V, D and J gene segments. For a sequence to be retained, a match of at least six nucleotides to both a V gene segment and a J gene segment was required. Rearrangements were called productive when the CDR3 lacked stop codons and stayed in frame with V and J; all others were non-productive. Following IMGT convention, CDR3 was defined as the stretch from the second conserved V-encoded cysteine to the conserved J-encoded phenylalanine. The earlier analysis of 587 of the donors excluded sequences that lacked an unambiguous match to a single V gene segment. An earlier analysis of some 610 of the donors called V segments functional above 56.7% productive rearrangements and segregating when the between-donor standard deviation exceeded 5%. To diagnose cytomegalovirus status from the catalog of TCR beta chain sequences, a statistical classification framework was built. In a later analysis, TCR nucleotide sequences were compared against IMGT/GENE-DB human TR gene sequences so that V and J genes could be assigned. Using the TCRdist pipeline, a later analysis assigned CDR3 sequences along with most-parsimonious VDJ recombination scenarios. In a later analysis, each TCR beta chain was defined by its CDR3 amino acid sequence together with its V-gene family, and reads without a unique V-gene family were excluded. As a way to deal with suspected cross-contamination and a sequencing artifact, a later analysis dropped 450 to 600 nucleotide sequences that were highly shared and had low generation probability. For each public chain, a later analysis derived a clonal expansion index from normalized ranks of inferred template counts within each repertoire. In a later analysis, generation probabilities were computed with a VDJ recombination model fitted to out-of-frame rearrangements, and the resulting probabilities were checked against IGoR. Hypergeometric tests were used in a later analysis to score TCR-TCR, TCR-HLA and TCR-CMV co-occurrence, with a repertoire-size bias correction applied to the TCR pairs. A later analysis estimated false discovery rates by permuting HLA or CMV assignments 20 times. In a later analysis, co-occurring TCRs were grouped with DBSCAN, and TCRdist sequence similarity was added when clustering was performed within HLA-allele-positive subsets. Co-occurrence clustering excluded repertoires with fewer than 30,000 or more than 120,000 public chains, plus five with anomalous nucleotide sharing. TCRdb carries this immuneACCESS record with in-frame sequences only. Its versions omit some clonotypes, under half of them owing to an unresolved V gene in the studies checked, with the rest unexplained. V and J calls and clone size follow that table, whereas D and trimming were derived from the DNA. Present in this sample are fewer than 200,000 clones, roughly 80% of which were seen just once. 0.7% to 0.95% of the sample is in the top ten clones.

The V gene is TRBV27 and the J gene is TRBJ2-7, with an unclear D gene assignment. The sequenced sample consisted of PBMCs. The origin of this receptor is a woman under 30 in good health and CMV-seronegative. The CDR3 protein is CASSLSPLIYEQYF. The DNA sequence is TGTGCCAGCAGTTTATCTCCCCTAATTTACGAGCAGTACTTC.